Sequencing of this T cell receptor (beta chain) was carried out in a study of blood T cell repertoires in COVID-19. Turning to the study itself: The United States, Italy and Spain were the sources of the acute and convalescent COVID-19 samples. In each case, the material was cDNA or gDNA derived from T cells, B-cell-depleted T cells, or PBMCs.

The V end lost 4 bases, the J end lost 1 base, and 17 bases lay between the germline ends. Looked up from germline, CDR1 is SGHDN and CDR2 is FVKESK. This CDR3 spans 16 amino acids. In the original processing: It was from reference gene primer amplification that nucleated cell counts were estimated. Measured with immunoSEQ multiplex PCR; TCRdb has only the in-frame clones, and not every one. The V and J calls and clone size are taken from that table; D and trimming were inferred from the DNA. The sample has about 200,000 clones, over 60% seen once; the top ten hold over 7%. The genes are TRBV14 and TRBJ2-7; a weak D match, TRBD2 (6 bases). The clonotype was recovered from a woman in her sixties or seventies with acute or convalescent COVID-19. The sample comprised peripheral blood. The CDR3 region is CASSPLRGGVSYEQYF. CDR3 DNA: TGTGCCAGCAGCCCCCTACGGGGAGGTGTATCCTACGAGCAGTACTTC.